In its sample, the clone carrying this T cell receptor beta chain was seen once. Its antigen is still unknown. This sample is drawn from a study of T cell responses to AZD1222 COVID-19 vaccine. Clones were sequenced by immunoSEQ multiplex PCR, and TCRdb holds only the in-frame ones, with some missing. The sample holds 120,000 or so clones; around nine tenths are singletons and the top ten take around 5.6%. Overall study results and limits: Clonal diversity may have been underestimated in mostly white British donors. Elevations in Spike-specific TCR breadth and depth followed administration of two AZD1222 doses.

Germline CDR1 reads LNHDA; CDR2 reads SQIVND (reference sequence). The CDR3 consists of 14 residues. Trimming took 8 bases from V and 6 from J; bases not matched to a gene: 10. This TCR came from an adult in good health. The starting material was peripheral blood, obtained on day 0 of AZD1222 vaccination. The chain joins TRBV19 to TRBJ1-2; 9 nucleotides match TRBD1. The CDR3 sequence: CASGNRGPGNGYTF. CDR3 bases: TGTGCCAGTGGAAACAGGGGGCCTGGGAATGGCTACACCTTC.